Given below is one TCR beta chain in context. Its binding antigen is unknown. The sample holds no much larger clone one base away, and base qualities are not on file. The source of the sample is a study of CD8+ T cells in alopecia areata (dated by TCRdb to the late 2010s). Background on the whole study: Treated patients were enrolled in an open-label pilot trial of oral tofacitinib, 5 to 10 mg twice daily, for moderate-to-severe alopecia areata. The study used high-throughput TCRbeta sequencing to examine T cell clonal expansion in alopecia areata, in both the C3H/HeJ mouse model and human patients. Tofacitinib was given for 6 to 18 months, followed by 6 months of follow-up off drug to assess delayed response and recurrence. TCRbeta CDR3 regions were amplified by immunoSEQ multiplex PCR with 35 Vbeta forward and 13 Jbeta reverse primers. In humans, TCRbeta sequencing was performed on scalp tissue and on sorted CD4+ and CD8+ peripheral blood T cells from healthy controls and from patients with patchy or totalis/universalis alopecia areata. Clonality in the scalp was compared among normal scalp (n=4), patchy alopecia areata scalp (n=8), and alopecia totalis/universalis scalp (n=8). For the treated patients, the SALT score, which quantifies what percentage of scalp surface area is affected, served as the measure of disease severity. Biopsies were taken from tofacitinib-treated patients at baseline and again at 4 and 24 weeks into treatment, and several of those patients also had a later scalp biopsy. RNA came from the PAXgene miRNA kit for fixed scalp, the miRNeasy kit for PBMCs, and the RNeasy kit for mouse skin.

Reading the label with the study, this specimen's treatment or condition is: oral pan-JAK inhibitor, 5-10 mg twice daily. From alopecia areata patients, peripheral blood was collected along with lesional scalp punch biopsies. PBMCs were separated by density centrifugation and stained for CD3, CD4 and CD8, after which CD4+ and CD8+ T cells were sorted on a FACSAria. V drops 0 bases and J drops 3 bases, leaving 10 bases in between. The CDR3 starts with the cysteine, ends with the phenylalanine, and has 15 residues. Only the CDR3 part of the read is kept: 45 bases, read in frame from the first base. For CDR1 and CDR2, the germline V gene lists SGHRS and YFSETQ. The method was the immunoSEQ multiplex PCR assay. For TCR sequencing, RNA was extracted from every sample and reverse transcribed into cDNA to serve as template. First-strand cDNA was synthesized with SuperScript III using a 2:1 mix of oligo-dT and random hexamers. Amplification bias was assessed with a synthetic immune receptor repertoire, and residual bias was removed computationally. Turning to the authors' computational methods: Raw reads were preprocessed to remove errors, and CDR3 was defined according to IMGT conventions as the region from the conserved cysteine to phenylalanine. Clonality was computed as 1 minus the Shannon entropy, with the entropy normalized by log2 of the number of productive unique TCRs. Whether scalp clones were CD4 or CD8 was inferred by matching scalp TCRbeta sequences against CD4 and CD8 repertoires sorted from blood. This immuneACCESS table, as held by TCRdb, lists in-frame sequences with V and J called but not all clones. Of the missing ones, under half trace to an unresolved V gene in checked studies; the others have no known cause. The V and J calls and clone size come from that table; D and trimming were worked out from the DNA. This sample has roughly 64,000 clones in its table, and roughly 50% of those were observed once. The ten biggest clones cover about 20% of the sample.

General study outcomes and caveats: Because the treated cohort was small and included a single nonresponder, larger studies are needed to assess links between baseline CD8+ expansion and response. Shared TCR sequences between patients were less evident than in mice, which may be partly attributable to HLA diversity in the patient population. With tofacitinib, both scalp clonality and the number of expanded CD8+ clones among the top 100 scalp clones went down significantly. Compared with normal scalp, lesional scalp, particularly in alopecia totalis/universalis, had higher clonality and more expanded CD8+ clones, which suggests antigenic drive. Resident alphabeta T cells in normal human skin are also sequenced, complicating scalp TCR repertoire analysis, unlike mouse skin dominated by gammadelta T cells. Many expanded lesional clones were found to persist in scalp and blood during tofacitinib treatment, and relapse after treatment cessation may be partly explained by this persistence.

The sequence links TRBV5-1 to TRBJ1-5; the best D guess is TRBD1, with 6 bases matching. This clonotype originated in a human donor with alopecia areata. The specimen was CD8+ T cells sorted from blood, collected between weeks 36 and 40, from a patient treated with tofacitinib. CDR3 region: CASSLDGQNNQPQHF. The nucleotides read TGCGCCAGCAGCTTGGACGGACAGAACAATCAGCCCCAGCATTTT.